This T cell receptor (beta chain) was sequenced during a study of CD4+ T cells in melanoma. Assay: immunoSEQ multiplex PCR; the TCRdb copy retains only in-frame clones and omits some. Of 110,000 to 150,000 clones listed, roughly 91% were seen once; the top ten hold 1.5%. This CDR3 has 13 residues. The V end lost 1 base, the J end lost 10 bases, and 13 bases lay between the germline ends. Germline assignment: CDR1 SEHNR and CDR2 FQNEAQ (reference sequence). Study results and caveats: CD8+ T cell, macrophage and B cell function reportedly correlated with neoantigen-specific CD4+ T cells. Neoantigen-specific CD4+ T cells in melanoma reportedly had diverse differentiation states.

About this clone: The antigen is unknown.

The TCR comes from a human donor with melanoma. This chain joins TRBV7-9 and TRBJ1-1; D uncertain. The CDR3 DNA is TGTGCCAGCAGCTTAGGGGATGACTCGCCAGCTTTCTTT. Its translation: CASSLGDDSPAFF.